The text below deals with one TCR beta chain. The antigen is unknown. Checkpoint therapy with ipilimumab 1 mg/kg began 14 to 28 days after transplant. Through week 26, nivolumab 3 mg/kg IV was given weeks 1, 4, 7, 10, then biweekly. This entry is derived from a study of ipilimumab plus nivolumab after autologous stem cell transplantation. On the study more broadly: Median doses per patient: 4 or 5 ipilimumab, 7 to 9 nivolumab. Study-wide results and caveats: The authors say TCR, Treg and microbiome findings warrant further study.

The repertoire was sequenced with immunoSEQ multiplex PCR; TCRdb's copy has only in-frame clones and lacks some. The sample shows over 80,000 clones, about 83% of them seen only once. This receptor was obtained from a male donor with diffuse large B-cell lymphoma. This specimen was PBMCs, taken in a trial of ipilimumab plus nivolumab as post-transplant consolidation.

In DNA form, the CDR3 reads TGTGCCAGCAGCGTAGACCCAAGCGGGGCGACCCAGTACTTC. Translation gives CASSVDPSGATQYF. This chain links TRBV9 with TRBJ2-5; 7 bases align to TRBD2. From germline, CDR1 is SGDLS and CDR2 YYNGEE. Unmatched junction bases numbered 6, after V lost 0 bases and J lost 7 bases. The length of the CDR3 is 14 residues.